The 10 T cell receptor beta chains given below trace back to one sample, sequenced in a study of OX40 agonist ivuxolimab in advanced cancers. TCRdb's table, derived via immunoSEQ multiplex PCR, lists solely in-frame clones and lacks some. The table has approximately 80,000 clones, over 85% seen once. The sequences come from CD4+ or CD8+ T cells sorted from blood, collected in a trial of the OX40 agonist ivuxolimab. The receptors shown here come from an adult with an advanced solid tumor such as melanoma, head and neck, liver or kidney cancer.

The chain links TRBV29-1 to TRBJ1-1; D perhaps matches TRBD1 (5 bases). The CDR3 is made up of 12 amino acids. CDR1 is SQVTM and CDR2 is ANQGSEA in the germline V gene. V was cut by 7 bases and J by 1 base, with 10 bases left in between. Written as DNA, the CDR3 is TGCAGCGCTGAGCAGGGGAACACTGAAGCTTTCTTT. This translates into CSAEQGNTEAFF.

This clone was seen once. The rearrangement joins TRBV6-1 to TRBJ2-7; 9 nucleotides line up with TRBD1. The germline CDR1 and CDR2 sequences are MNHNS and SASEGT. The V gene end was trimmed by 4 bases and the J gene end by 4 bases; junction bases not matched to a gene: 8. This CDR3 region has 15 residues. CDR3 coding DNA: TGTGCCAGCAGTGCTCCGGGACAGGGTATTTACGAGCAGTACTTC. It encodes CASSAPGQGIYEQYF.

The chain uses TRBV5-4 and TRBJ2-5, with 7 bases fitting TRBD2. CDR1 and CDR2 from the germline V gene are SGHNT and YYREEE (reference sequence). This CDR3 is 15 amino acids long. The J segment lost 4 bases and the V segment lost 0 bases, leaving 6 bases of the junction unmatched. This chain's CDR3 is CASSLASGGGETQYF. CDR3 bases: TGTGCCAGCAGCTTGGCCTCTGGGGGGGGAGAGACCCAGTACTTC.

This rearrangement joins TRBV9 to TRBJ1-4; TRBD1 might be the D (5 bases). CDR1 and CDR2 from the germline V gene are SGDLS and YYNGEE. V lost 0 bases and J lost 10, with 19 bases in between. The CDR3 is 16 amino acids. CDR3 in DNA: TGTGCCAGCAGCGTAGGCATGGGGGGAACAGACGGAAAACTGTTTTTT. Protein: CASSVGMGGTDGKLFF.

This chain uses TRBV28 with TRBJ1-3, with D perhaps matching TRBD1 (5 bases). Germline V lookup: CDR1 MDHEN, CDR2 SYDVKM. The V end lost 5 bases, the J end lost 0 bases, and 14 bases lay between the germline ends. The CDR3 is made up of 16 amino acids. CDR3 loop: CASSGGLTVSGNTIYF. Written as DNA, the CDR3 is TGTGCCAGCAGTGGGGGTCTGACTGTCTCTGGAAACACCATATATTTT.

This clone was seen only once. The gene calls are TRBV30 and TRBJ2-1; D is uncertain. This CDR3 contains 15 residues. Per germline, CDR1 GTSNPN and CDR2 SVGIG (reference sequence). The CDR3 bases are TGTGCTTTTAGAAAATTGGGGAATTCCTACAATGAGCAGTTCTTC. Translation gives CAFRKLGNSYNEQFF.

J is TRBJ2-1 and V is TRBV11-1, with D unresolved. Trimming took 6 bases from V and 5 from J, leaving 11 bases between them. Per germline, CDR1 SGHAT and CDR2 FQDESV (reference sequence). The CDR3 consists of 13 residues. Here the CDR3 DNA reads TGTGCCAGCAGAATTCGGGTAAACAATGAGCAGTTCTTC. Translating it yields CASRIRVNNEQFF.

This sequence joins TRBV5-1 and TRBJ1-4; unclear D gene. CDR1 is SGHRS and CDR2 is YFSETQ in the germline V gene. V lost 0 bases and J 11 bases, leaving 17 bases between the germline ends. The CDR3 consists of 15 residues. CDR3 amino acids: CASSLEGWRVSKLFF. Written as DNA, the CDR3 is TGCGCCAGCAGCTTGGAGGGCTGGCGCGTGAGCAAACTGTTTTTT.

Only one count was recorded for this clone. This chain links TRBV28 with TRBJ2-7, with 13 bases that match TRBD2. The CDR3 totals 15 residues. Unmatched junction bases numbered 8, after V lost 6 bases and J lost 6 bases. The V gene's germline CDR1 is MDHEN and CDR2 SYDVKM. The CDR3 bases are TGTGCCAGCAGCCCCCACGGACTAGCGGGAGTCGAGCAGTACTTC. Protein: CASSPHGLAGVEQYF.

The chain employs TRBV7-6 and TRBJ1-3; 7 bases agree with TRBD1. J was trimmed by 4 bases and V by 5 bases; bases with no gene match: 8. The CDR3 sequence is 15 residues long. The V gene's germline CDR1 is SGHVS and CDR2 FNYEAQ. The chain's CDR3 is CASSDRAERGNTIYF. As DNA, the CDR3 is TGTGCCAGCAGCGACAGGGCCGAGAGGGGAAACACCATATATTTT.